A single sample gave rise to the 14 T cell receptor beta chains below, sequenced in a study of blood T cell repertoires in COVID-19. Measured with immunoSEQ multiplex PCR; TCRdb has only the in-frame clones, and not every one. The repertoire holds about 120,000 clones, with 75% to 80% as singletons. The sequenced sample consisted of peripheral blood. The receptors derive from a human donor in a cohort sampled during active COVID-19.

In its sample, this clone was seen a few times. V is TRBV5-1 and J is TRBJ1-6, with 10 bases identical to TRBD1. The CDR3 has 14 residues. The germline gives CDR1 SGHRS, CDR2 YFSETQ. With V trimmed by 4 bases and J by 10 bases, 5 bases remained unmatched. CDR3 nucleotide sequence: TGCGCCAGCAGCGCCGGGACAGGGGCCTCACCCCTCCACTTT. This codes for CASSAGTGASPLHF. The entire variable domain, with the rest obtained from reference TRBV5-1 and TRBJ1-6, is as follows: KAGVTQTPRYLIKTRGQQVTLSCSPISGHRSVSWYQQTPGQGLQFLFEYFSETQRNKGNFPGRFSGRQFSNSRSEMNVSTLELGDSALYLCASSAGTGASPLHFGNGTRLTVT.

The J gene is TRBJ2-7, the V gene TRBV30; TRBD1 might be the D (6 bases). With 2 bases removed from V and 0 bases from J, the gap between germline ends came to 11 bases. The germline CDR1 and CDR2 sequences are GTSNPN and SVGIG (reference sequence). The CDR3 spans 14 residues. The CDR3 sequence is CAWSLARGSYEQYF. DNA for the CDR3: TGTGCCTGGAGTTTGGCCAGGGGCTCCTACGAGCAGTACTTC.

The chain links TRBV9 to TRBJ2-2, with a weak D call TRBD1 (6 bases). V shed 4 bases and J shed 4 bases, with 14 bases lying between them. CDR1 is SGDLS and CDR2 is YYNGEE in the germline V gene. The CDR3 sequence is 15 residues long. For the CDR3, the DNA is TGTGCCAGCAGCCAAACAGGGTCCGGCACCGGGGAGCTGTTTTTT. Translation gives CASSQTGSGTGELFF.

This sequence joins TRBV19 and TRBJ1-5; D uncertain. This CDR3 has 15 residues. Trimming cost V 3 bases and J 0 bases, with 9 bases left between them. CDR1 LNHDA and CDR2 SQIVND come from the germline V gene (reference sequence). CDR3 sequence: CASSIYGNSNQPQHF. In DNA, the CDR3 is TGTGCCAGTAGTATCTACGGTAATAGCAATCAGCCCCAGCATTTT.

The chain carries TRBV6-5 and TRBJ2-7; tentatively, D is TRBD1 (5 bases). Looked up from germline, CDR1 is MNHEY and CDR2 is SVGAGI. CDR3 length equals 13 residues. V lost 6 bases and J 5 bases, leaving 14 bases between the germline ends. This CDR3 is CASRSAGIHEQYF. CDR3 DNA: TGTGCCAGCAGATCTGCAGGGATCCACGAGCAGTACTTC.

The rearrangement links TRBV6-5 to TRBJ1-1, with D possibly TRBD1 on 5 matching bases. Trimming cost V 0 bases and J 6 bases, with 14 bases left between them. The CDR3 runs to 15 residues. Germline-derived CDR1 and CDR2 are MNHEY and SVGAGI. The CDR3 protein is CASSYSPQGSAEAFF. CDR3 DNA: TGTGCCAGCAGTTACTCTCCCCAGGGTTCGGCTGAAGCTTTCTTT.

This clone was detected a few times. The chain links TRBV14 to TRBJ1-2; 7 bases fit TRBD1. Trimming took 11 bases from V and 3 from J; bases not matched to a gene: 9. The CDR3 is 13 amino acids. Germline V gene sequence: CDR1 SGHDN, CDR2 FVKESK. The CDR3, as DNA: TGTGCCCCAAGAGGGGGGACAGACTATGGCTACACCTTC. Translation gives CAPRGGTDYGYTF. Filled out from reference TRBV14 and TRBJ1-2, the complete variable domain reads EAGVTQFPSHSVIEKGQTVTLRCDPISGHDNLYWYRRVMGKEIKFLLHFVKESKQDESGMPNNRFLAERTGGTYSTLKVQPAELEDSGVYFCAPRGGTDYGYTFGSGTRLTVV.

This clone has a handful of counts. The genes are TRBV13 and TRBJ2-7, with TRBD1 as a possible D gene (5 bases). Germline V gives CDR1 PRHDT, CDR2 FYEKMQ (reference sequence). This CDR3 comprises 14 residues. The V end was cut by 1 base, the J end by 0 bases, with 7 bases between. The CDR3 region is CASSLEGDSYEQYF. For the CDR3, the DNA is TGTGCCAGCAGCTTAGAAGGGGACTCCTACGAGCAGTACTTC.

The chain carries TRBV28 and TRBJ1-5; D unclear. Trimming left V 6 bases short and J 2 bases short, with 17 bases between. The germline gives CDR1 MDHEN, CDR2 SYDVKM. CDR3 size: 16 residues. The chain's CDR3 is CASRSPTASRNQPQHF. Written as DNA, the CDR3 is TGTGCCAGCAGATCTCCTACAGCTTCGCGCAATCAGCCCCAGCATTTT.

V and J are TRBV11-2 and TRBJ2-7; 12 bases are shared with TRBD2. CDR1 is SGHAT and CDR2 is FQNNGV in the germline V gene. The CDR3 sequence is 15 residues long. Germline trimming cut 5 bases from V and 0 bases from J; bases unmatched to any gene: 2. The CDR3 region has the DNA TGTGCCAGCAGCGAGGGACTAGCGGGCTCCTACGAGCAGTACTTC. Its translation is CASSEGLAGSYEQYF.

The rearrangement uses TRBV13 and TRBJ2-7; TRBD1 matches at 11 bases. Trimming cost V 4 bases and J 4 bases; bases outside gene matches: 3. CDR1 is PRHDT, CDR2 FYEKMQ, per germline (reference sequence). The CDR3 totals 14 residues. CDR3 in amino acids: CASSWGQGVYEQYF. CDR3 nucleotide sequence: TGTGCCAGCAGCTGGGGACAGGGGGTTTACGAGCAGTACTTC.

The V and J genes are TRBV24-1 and TRBJ2-1, with 8 bases lining up with TRBD1. Germline trimming cut 0 bases from V and 13 bases from J; bases unmatched to any gene: 4. Germline CDR1 reads KGHDR; CDR2 reads SFDVKD. CDR3 length equals 13 residues. The CDR3 bases are TGTGCCACCAGTGATTTGCAGGGGGCCCCACAGTTCTTC. Encoded protein: CATSDLQGAPQFF.

This clone was found a few times. This chain links TRBV7-9 with TRBJ1-1; tentative D call: TRBD1 (6 bases). V was clipped by 3 bases and J by 1 base, with 9 bases between them. The germline CDR1 and CDR2 sequences are SEHNR and FQNEAQ (reference sequence). This CDR3 is built from 14 residues. The DNA of the CDR3 is TGTGCCAGCAGCTTCCAGGGGCCGAACACTGAAGCTTTCTTT. Encoded protein: CASSFQGPNTEAFF.

The chain uses TRBV5-6 and TRBJ2-5; a possible D gene is TRBD2 (6 bases). The V gene lost 0 bases and the J gene lost 5 bases, with 14 bases spanning the gap. The V gene's germline CDR1 is SGHDT and CDR2 YYEEEE. This CDR3 has 15 residues. Here the CDR3 reads CASSLVGGSEETQYF. The CDR3 nucleotides are TGTGCCAGCAGCTTGGTTGGAGGGAGTGAGGAGACCCAGTACTTC.